Sequencing of this T cell receptor (beta chain) was carried out in a study of cytomegalovirus exposure and HLA in healthy donors. To note about this clone: Its target is not known.

The CDR3 spans 12 residues. CDR1 and CDR2 from the germline V gene are WNHNN and SYGVQD (reference sequence). V lost 2 bases to trimming and J lost 7 bases, with 6 bases between them. Overall study results and limits: Most CMV-associated TCR beta chains appeared HLA-restricted in a later analysis.

13 Jbeta primers and 60 Vbeta primers were used for the PCR. Assay: immunoSEQ multiplex PCR; the TCRdb copy retains only in-frame clones and omits some. This repertoire shows some 180,000 clones, more than 65% found once; its top ten account for 3.4%. J is TRBJ2-1 and V is TRBV10-1; D is perhaps TRBD2 (5 bases). Sequenced: PBMCs. The sequence was obtained from a man aged 40-49 years in good health and CMV-seropositive. The CDR3 DNA reads TGCGCCAGCAGTGAGCGGAGGAATGAGCAGTTCTTC. Residues: CASSERRNEQFF.